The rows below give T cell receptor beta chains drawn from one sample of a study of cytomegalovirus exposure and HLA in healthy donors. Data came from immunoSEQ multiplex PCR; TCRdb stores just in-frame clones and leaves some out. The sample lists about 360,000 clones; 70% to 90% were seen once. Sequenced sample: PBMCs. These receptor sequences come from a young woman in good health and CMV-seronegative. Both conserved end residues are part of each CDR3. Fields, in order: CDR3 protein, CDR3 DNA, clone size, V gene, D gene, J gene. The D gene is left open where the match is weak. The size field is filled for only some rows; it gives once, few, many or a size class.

cdr3_aa: CASSYPRDRGQGTEAFF
cdr3_nt: TGTGCCAGCAGTTATCCCCGGGACAGGGGGCAGGGGACTGAAGCTTTCTTT
clone_size: -
v_call: TRBV27
d_call: TRBD1
j_call: TRBJ1-1

cdr3_aa: CASSQVFRASGYTF
cdr3_nt: TGCGCCAGCAGCCAAGTGTTCAGGGCAAGCGGCTACACCTTC
clone_size: -
v_call: TRBV4-1
d_call: -
j_call: TRBJ1-2

cdr3_aa: CASRTDRGGYNEQFF
cdr3_nt: TGTGCCAGCAGGACCGACCGGGGGGGCTACAATGAGCAGTTCTTC
clone_size: -
v_call: TRBV6-5
d_call: TRBD2
j_call: TRBJ2-1

cdr3_aa: CASSFSGRRSAGELFF
cdr3_nt: TGTGCCAGCAGCTTTTCGGGGAGACGGTCGGCCGGGGAGCTGTTTTTT
clone_size: -
v_call: TRBV5-4
d_call: -
j_call: TRBJ2-2

cdr3_aa: CASIPTGGSDQPQHF
cdr3_nt: TGTGCCAGTATTCCTACCGGGGGGAGCGATCAGCCCCAGCATTTT
clone_size: -
v_call: TRBV19
d_call: -
j_call: TRBJ1-5

cdr3_aa: CASSIKGRGFYEQYF
cdr3_nt: TGTGCCAGTAGTATTAAAGGGCGGGGGTTCTACGAGCAGTACTTC
clone_size: -
v_call: TRBV19
d_call: TRBD2
j_call: TRBJ2-7

cdr3_aa: CASSPRTLLSGTYNEQFF
cdr3_nt: TGTGCCAGCTCACCACGGACGCTCCTTTCGGGGACTTACAATGAGCAGTTCTTC
clone_size: -
v_call: TRBV18
d_call: -
j_call: TRBJ2-1

cdr3_aa: CASSPFGGNEKLFF
cdr3_nt: TGTGCCAGCTCACCATTCGGGGGTAATGAAAAACTGTTTTTT
clone_size: once
v_call: TRBV18
d_call: -
j_call: TRBJ1-4

cdr3_aa: CASSLGLRENTEAFF
cdr3_nt: TGTGCCAGCAGCTTAGGTCTCCGGGAGAACACTGAAGCTTTCTTT
clone_size: -
v_call: TRBV7-8
d_call: -
j_call: TRBJ1-1

cdr3_aa: CASSSGYTYEQYF
cdr3_nt: TGTGCCAGTAGTAGCGGGTATACCTACGAGCAGTACTTC
clone_size: -
v_call: TRBV19
d_call: -
j_call: TRBJ2-7

cdr3_aa: CASSLAGASAYGYTF
cdr3_nt: TGTGCCAGCAGTTTAGCGGGGGCCAGTGCCTATGGCTACACCTTC
clone_size: -
v_call: TRBV28
d_call: -
j_call: TRBJ1-2

cdr3_aa: CASNLFGERGGRGDEQFF
cdr3_nt: TGTGCCAGCAACCTATTCGGGGAGCGGGGGGGCCGAGGGGATGAGCAGTTCTTC
clone_size: -
v_call: TRBV5-6
d_call: TRBD2
j_call: TRBJ2-1

cdr3_aa: CASSIARSYEQYF
cdr3_nt: TGTGCCAGTAGTATAGCCAGGTCCTACGAGCAGTACTTC
clone_size: -
v_call: TRBV19
d_call: -
j_call: TRBJ2-7

cdr3_aa: CATQGEVVETQYF
cdr3_nt: TGTGCCACCCAGGGGGAGGTTGTGGAGACCCAGTACTTC
clone_size: -
v_call: TRBV19
d_call: -
j_call: TRBJ2-5

cdr3_aa: CASSPRDATNEKLFF
cdr3_nt: TGTGCCAGCAGTCCCCGAGATGCAACTAATGAAAAACTGTTTTTT
clone_size: -
v_call: TRBV27
d_call: -
j_call: TRBJ1-4

cdr3_aa: CASSFHRRGPEAFF
cdr3_nt: TGCGCCAGCAGCTTTCACCGGAGGGGACCTGAAGCTTTCTTT
clone_size: -
v_call: TRBV5-1
d_call: -
j_call: TRBJ1-1

cdr3_aa: CASSELGTVDSYEQYF
cdr3_nt: TGTGCCAGCAGTGAACTTGGGACAGTCGATTCCTACGAGCAGTACTTC
clone_size: -
v_call: TRBV6-1
d_call: TRBD1
j_call: TRBJ2-7

cdr3_aa: CASSLDRGREKLFF
cdr3_nt: TGCGCCAGCAGCTTGGACAGGGGGCGCGAAAAACTGTTTTTT
clone_size: -
v_call: TRBV5-1
d_call: TRBD1
j_call: TRBJ1-4

cdr3_aa: CASSVDGTSGIEQYF
cdr3_nt: TGTGCCAGCAGCGTAGATGGGACTAGCGGGATCGAGCAGTACTTC
clone_size: few
v_call: TRBV9
d_call: TRBD2
j_call: TRBJ2-7

cdr3_aa: CASSEKGALNEKLFF
cdr3_nt: TGTGCCAGCAGTGAAAAGGGGGCCCTTAATGAAAAACTGTTTTTT
clone_size: once
v_call: TRBV2
d_call: TRBD1
j_call: TRBJ1-4

cdr3_aa: CASSVDQSSYEQYF
cdr3_nt: TGTGCCAGCAGCGTAGATCAGTCCTCCTACGAGCAGTACTTC
clone_size: -
v_call: TRBV9
d_call: -
j_call: TRBJ2-7

cdr3_aa: CASRYGQSTHTF
cdr3_nt: TGCGCCAGCAGATACGGACAGAGTACGCACACCTTC
clone_size: few
v_call: TRBV10-1
d_call: -
j_call: TRBJ1-2

cdr3_aa: CDLAGVTSCTGELFF
cdr3_nt: TGTGACTTAGCGGGAGTTACCTCGTGCACCGGGGAGCTGTTTTTT
clone_size: -
v_call: TRBV12-5
d_call: TRBD2
j_call: TRBJ2-2

cdr3_aa: CASREDRGNTIYF
cdr3_nt: TGTGCCAGCAGGGAGGACAGGGGAAACACCATATATTTT
clone_size: -
v_call: TRBV6-1
d_call: TRBD1
j_call: TRBJ1-3

cdr3_aa: CASSRTDTNQPQHF
cdr3_nt: TGTGCCAGCAGTCGGACGGACACCAATCAGCCCCAGCATTTT
clone_size: -
v_call: TRBV6-5
d_call: -
j_call: TRBJ1-5

cdr3_aa: CASSLAAGTQYF
cdr3_nt: TGTGCCAGCAGCTTAGCGGCAGGGACCCAGTACTTC
clone_size: -
v_call: TRBV7-8
d_call: -
j_call: TRBJ2-5

cdr3_aa: CASTFQGNGANVLTF
cdr3_nt: TGTGCCAGCACTTTCCAGGGGAATGGGGCCAACGTCCTGACTTTC
clone_size: -
v_call: TRBV18
d_call: -
j_call: TRBJ2-6

cdr3_aa: CASSQEVAHLSGNTIYF
cdr3_nt: TGTGCCAGCAGCCAAGAGGTTGCGCACCTCTCTGGAAACACCATATATTTT
clone_size: -
v_call: TRBV4-2
d_call: -
j_call: TRBJ1-3

cdr3_aa: CASSSGSGLAYNEQFF
cdr3_nt: TGTGCCAGCAGTTCCGGGAGCGGACTTGCCTACAATGAGCAGTTCTTC
clone_size: -
v_call: TRBV28
d_call: -
j_call: TRBJ2-1

cdr3_aa: CASSLGGKLAGGAYNEQFF
cdr3_nt: TGCGCCAGCAGCTTGGGGGGAAAATTAGCGGGAGGGGCCTACAATGAGCAGTTCTTC
clone_size: -
v_call: TRBV5-1
d_call: TRBD2
j_call: TRBJ2-1

cdr3_aa: CAISVGTGGYGYTF
cdr3_nt: TGTGCCATCAGTGTCGGGACGGGGGGGTATGGCTACACCTTC
clone_size: -
v_call: TRBV10-3
d_call: -
j_call: TRBJ1-2

cdr3_aa: CASNFDRGDTEAFF
cdr3_nt: TGTGCCAGCAACTTTGACAGGGGAGACACTGAAGCTTTCTTT
clone_size: -
v_call: TRBV2
d_call: TRBD1
j_call: TRBJ1-1

cdr3_aa: CASSYRNSYEQYF
cdr3_nt: TGTGCCAGCAGTTACAGGAACTCCTACGAGCAGTACTTC
clone_size: -
v_call: TRBV28
d_call: -
j_call: TRBJ2-7

cdr3_aa: CASSYSSGGSYEQYF
cdr3_nt: TGTGCCAGCAGTTACTCGTCGGGGGGATCCTACGAGCAGTACTTC
clone_size: -
v_call: TRBV6-5
d_call: TRBD2
j_call: TRBJ2-7

cdr3_aa: CASSGTGSNTEQFF
cdr3_nt: TGTGCCAGCAGTGGGACAGGGTCCAACACTGAGCAGTTCTTC
clone_size: -
v_call: TRBV27
d_call: TRBD1
j_call: TRBJ2-1

cdr3_aa: CASTRERVYGYTF
cdr3_nt: TGTGCCAGCACCCGAGAGAGGGTATATGGCTACACCTTC
clone_size: -
v_call: TRBV28
d_call: -
j_call: TRBJ1-2

cdr3_aa: CASSERVGGALDEQFF
cdr3_nt: TGTGCCAGCAGCGAAAGAGTCGGGGGGGCCCTTGATGAGCAGTTCTTC
clone_size: -
v_call: TRBV7-8
d_call: TRBD2
j_call: TRBJ2-1

cdr3_aa: CSVFRGGRGEKLFF
cdr3_nt: TGCAGCGTCTTTAGAGGGGGAAGAGGTGAAAAACTGTTTTTT
clone_size: -
v_call: TRBV29-1
d_call: -
j_call: TRBJ1-4

cdr3_aa: CASRTDRGSYNEQFF
cdr3_nt: TGTGCCAGCAGAACTGACAGGGGTTCCTACAATGAGCAGTTCTTC
clone_size: -
v_call: TRBV6-5
d_call: TRBD1
j_call: TRBJ2-1

cdr3_aa: CASSASRGGGTDTQYF
cdr3_nt: TGTGCCAGCAGCGCCAGTCGCGGGGGGGGCACAGATACGCAGTATTTT
clone_size: -
v_call: TRBV9
d_call: TRBD2
j_call: TRBJ2-3

cdr3_aa: CASSGKGGRYEQYF
cdr3_nt: TGTGCCAGCAGTGGGAAAGGGGGCAGGTACGAGCAGTACTTC
clone_size: -
v_call: TRBV25-1
d_call: TRBD1
j_call: TRBJ2-7

cdr3_aa: CASSEALRPGRPWGQPQHF
cdr3_nt: TGTGCCAGCAGTGAAGCGCTTCGGCCAGGGCGACCGTGGGGTCAGCCCCAGCATTTT
clone_size: -
v_call: TRBV2
d_call: -
j_call: TRBJ1-5

cdr3_aa: CASRRTSVWDEQFF
cdr3_nt: TGTGCCAGCAGGAGGACTAGCGTTTGGGATGAGCAGTTCTTC
clone_size: -
v_call: TRBV27
d_call: TRBD2
j_call: TRBJ2-1

cdr3_aa: CASSGLQYGYTF
cdr3_nt: TGTGCCAGCAGTGGATTACAGTATGGCTACACCTTC
clone_size: -
v_call: TRBV6-1
d_call: -
j_call: TRBJ1-2

cdr3_aa: CASSRSRGSEQPQHF
cdr3_nt: TGTGCCAGCAGCCGGAGTAGGGGCTCGGAACAGCCCCAGCATTTT
clone_size: -
v_call: TRBV7-9
d_call: -
j_call: TRBJ1-5

cdr3_aa: CASSLSTSEGETQYF
cdr3_nt: TGTGCCAGCAGTTTATCGACTAGCGAAGGAGAGACCCAGTACTTC
clone_size: -
v_call: TRBV28
d_call: TRBD2
j_call: TRBJ2-5

cdr3_aa: CASSTTGASSPLHF
cdr3_nt: TGTGCCAGCAGTACGACAGGGGCGAGTTCACCCCTCCACTTT
clone_size: few
v_call: TRBV27
d_call: TRBD1
j_call: TRBJ1-6

cdr3_aa: CASSGTDNSPLHF
cdr3_nt: TGTGCCAGCAGTGGGACAGACAATTCACCCCTCCACTTT
clone_size: -
v_call: TRBV6-1
d_call: -
j_call: TRBJ1-6

cdr3_aa: CASSHLRTGFNQPQHF
cdr3_nt: TGCGCCAGCAGTCACCTTAGGACAGGGTTCAATCAGCCCCAGCATTTT
clone_size: -
v_call: TRBV23-1
d_call: TRBD1
j_call: TRBJ1-5

cdr3_aa: CASSLDRGINEQFF
cdr3_nt: TGTGCCAGCAGCTTAGACAGGGGTATCAATGAGCAGTTCTTC
clone_size: -
v_call: TRBV7-3
d_call: TRBD1
j_call: TRBJ2-1

cdr3_aa: CASSYSGGGRETQYF
cdr3_nt: TGTGCCAGCAGTTACAGCGGGGGGGGCCGGGAGACCCAGTACTTC
clone_size: -
v_call: TRBV5-5
d_call: TRBD2
j_call: TRBJ2-5

cdr3_aa: CASSSRTGRTEAFF
cdr3_nt: TGTGCCAGCAGCTCGAGGACAGGGCGAACTGAAGCTTTCTTT
clone_size: once
v_call: TRBV7-8
d_call: TRBD1
j_call: TRBJ1-1

cdr3_aa: CASSLVDSGTGNYGYTF
cdr3_nt: TGTGCCAGCAGCTTAGTGGACTCCGGGACAGGGAACTATGGCTACACCTTC
clone_size: -
v_call: TRBV7-9
d_call: TRBD1
j_call: TRBJ1-2

cdr3_aa: CASSPGQGASPLHF
cdr3_nt: TGTGCCAGCAGCCCGGGACAGGGGGCTTCACCCCTCCACTTT
clone_size: -
v_call: TRBV7-9
d_call: TRBD1
j_call: TRBJ1-6

cdr3_aa: CASSPVSREKLFF
cdr3_nt: TGTGCCAGCAGCCCAGTCTCGAGGGAAAAACTGTTTTTT
clone_size: -
v_call: TRBV2
d_call: -
j_call: TRBJ1-4

cdr3_aa: CASSPGTGYEQYF
cdr3_nt: TGTGCCAGCTCACCAGGGACAGGCTACGAGCAGTACTTC
clone_size: -
v_call: TRBV18
d_call: TRBD1
j_call: TRBJ2-7

cdr3_aa: CASKTGDVGYTF
cdr3_nt: TGCGCCAGCAAAACAGGGGACGTAGGCTACACCTTC
clone_size: -
v_call: TRBV5-1
d_call: TRBD1
j_call: TRBJ1-2

cdr3_aa: CASSSSGSYTGELFF
cdr3_nt: TGTGCCAGCAGCAGTAGCGGGAGCTACACCGGGGAGCTGTTTTTT
clone_size: -
v_call: TRBV2
d_call: TRBD2
j_call: TRBJ2-2

cdr3_aa: CASSFLAGVQETQYF
cdr3_nt: TGTGCCAGCAGTTTTCTAGCGGGGGTCCAGGAGACCCAGTACTTC
clone_size: -
v_call: TRBV6-5
d_call: TRBD2
j_call: TRBJ2-5